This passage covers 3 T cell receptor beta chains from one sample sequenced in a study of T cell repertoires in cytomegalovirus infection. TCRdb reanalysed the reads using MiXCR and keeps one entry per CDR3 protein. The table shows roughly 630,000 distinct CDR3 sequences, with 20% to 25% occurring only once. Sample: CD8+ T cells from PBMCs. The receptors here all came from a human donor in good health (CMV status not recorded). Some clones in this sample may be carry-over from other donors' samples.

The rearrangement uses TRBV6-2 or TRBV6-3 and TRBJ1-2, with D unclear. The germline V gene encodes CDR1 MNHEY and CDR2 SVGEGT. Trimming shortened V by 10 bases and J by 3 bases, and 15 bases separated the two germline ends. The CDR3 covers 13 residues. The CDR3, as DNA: TGTGCCACCGCCTTTACCCCTGACTATGGCTACACCTTC. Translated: CATAFTPDYGYTF.

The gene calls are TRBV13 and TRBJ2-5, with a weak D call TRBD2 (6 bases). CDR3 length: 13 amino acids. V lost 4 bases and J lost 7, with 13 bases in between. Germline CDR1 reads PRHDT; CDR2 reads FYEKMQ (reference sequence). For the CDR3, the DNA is TGTGCCAGCAGCTCCACAAGGGGAGGGACCCAGTACTTC. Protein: CASSSTRGGTQYF.

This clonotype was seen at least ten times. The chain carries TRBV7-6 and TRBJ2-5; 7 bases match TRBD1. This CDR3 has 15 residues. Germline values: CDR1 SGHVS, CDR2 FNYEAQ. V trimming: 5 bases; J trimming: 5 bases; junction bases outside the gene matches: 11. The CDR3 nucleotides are TGTGCCAGCAGCCCGACCGGGACAGCTGGGGAGACCCAGTACTTC. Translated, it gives CASSPTGTAGETQYF.